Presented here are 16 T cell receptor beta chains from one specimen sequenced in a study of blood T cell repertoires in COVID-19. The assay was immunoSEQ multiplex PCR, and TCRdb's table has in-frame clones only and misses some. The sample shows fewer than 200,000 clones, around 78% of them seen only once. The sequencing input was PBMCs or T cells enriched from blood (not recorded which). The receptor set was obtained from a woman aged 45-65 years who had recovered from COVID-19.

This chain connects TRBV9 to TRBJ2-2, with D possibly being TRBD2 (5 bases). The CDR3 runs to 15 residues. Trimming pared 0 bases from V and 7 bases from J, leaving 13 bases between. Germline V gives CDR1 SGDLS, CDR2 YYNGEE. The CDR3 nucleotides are TGTGCCAGCAGCGTAGAAGTGGGAGTGGTCGGGGAGCTGTTTTTT. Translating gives CASSVEVGVVGELFF. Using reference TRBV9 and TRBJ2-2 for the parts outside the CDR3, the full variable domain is DSGVTQTPKHLITATGQRVTLRCSPRSGDLSVYWYQQSLDQGLQFLIQYYNGEERAKGNILERFSAQQFPDLHSELNLSSLELGDSALYFCASSVEVGVVGELFFGEGSRLTVL.

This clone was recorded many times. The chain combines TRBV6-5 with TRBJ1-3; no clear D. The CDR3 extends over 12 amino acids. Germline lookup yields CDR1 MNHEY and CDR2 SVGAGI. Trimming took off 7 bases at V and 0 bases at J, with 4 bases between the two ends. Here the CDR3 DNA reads TGTGCCAGCACTAGCTCTGGAAACACCATATATTTT. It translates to CASTSSGNTIYF.

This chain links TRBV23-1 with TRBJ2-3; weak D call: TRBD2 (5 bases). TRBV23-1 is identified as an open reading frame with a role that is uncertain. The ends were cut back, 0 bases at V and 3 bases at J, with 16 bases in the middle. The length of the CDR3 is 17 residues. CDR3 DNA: TGCGCCAGCAGTCAATCCCGGGGAGTGGCGGCGACAGATACGCAGTATTTT. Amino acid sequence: CASSQSRGVAATDTQYF.

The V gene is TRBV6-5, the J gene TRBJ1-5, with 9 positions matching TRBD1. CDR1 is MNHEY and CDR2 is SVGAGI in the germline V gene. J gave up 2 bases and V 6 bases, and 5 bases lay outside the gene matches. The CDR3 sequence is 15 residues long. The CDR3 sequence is CASRSTGGGNQPQHF. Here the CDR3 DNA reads TGTGCCAGCAGATCAACAGGGGGCGGCAATCAGCCCCAGCATTTT.

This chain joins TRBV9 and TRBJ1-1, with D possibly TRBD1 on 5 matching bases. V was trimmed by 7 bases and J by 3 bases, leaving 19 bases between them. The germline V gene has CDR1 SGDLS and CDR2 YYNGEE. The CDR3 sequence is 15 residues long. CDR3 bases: TGTGCCAGCTCAGATCAGGGAGGGGTGGACACTGAAGCTTTCTTT. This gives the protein CASSDQGGVDTEAFF.

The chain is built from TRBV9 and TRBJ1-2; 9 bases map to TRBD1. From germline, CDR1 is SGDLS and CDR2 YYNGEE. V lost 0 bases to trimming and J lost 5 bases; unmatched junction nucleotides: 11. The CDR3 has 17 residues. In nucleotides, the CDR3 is TGTGCCAGCAGCGTAGGGATCGGGACAGGGAGTCGGTATGGCTACACCTTC. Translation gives CASSVGIGTGSRYGYTF. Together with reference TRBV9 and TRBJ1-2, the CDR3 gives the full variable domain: DSGVTQTPKHLITATGQRVTLRCSPRSGDLSVYWYQQSLDQGLQFLIQYYNGEERAKGNILERFSAQQFPDLHSELNLSSLELGDSALYFCASSVGIGTGSRYGYTFGSGTRLTVV.

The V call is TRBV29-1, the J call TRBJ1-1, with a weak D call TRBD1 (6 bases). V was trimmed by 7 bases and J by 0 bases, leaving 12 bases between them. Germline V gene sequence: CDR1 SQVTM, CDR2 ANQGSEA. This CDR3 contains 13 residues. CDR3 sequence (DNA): TGCAGCGCGCGACAGGTTATGAACACTGAAGCTTTCTTT. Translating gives CSARQVMNTEAFF.

In DNA form, the CDR3 reads TGTGCCAGCAGTGATACAGGGGTTAATTCACCCCTCCACTTT. It translates to CASSDTGVNSPLHF. V usage is TRBV2 and J usage is TRBJ1-6; 7 nucleotides agree with TRBD1. Germline CDR1 SNHLY, CDR2 FYNNEI. V was clipped by 3 bases and J by 6 bases; unmatched bases: 2. CDR3 size: 14 residues.

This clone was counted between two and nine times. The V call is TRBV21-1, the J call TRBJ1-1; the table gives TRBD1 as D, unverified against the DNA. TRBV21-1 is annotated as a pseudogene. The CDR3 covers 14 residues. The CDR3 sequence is CASSLGTGAVEAFF. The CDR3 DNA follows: TGTGCCAGCTCCTTAGGGACAGGGGCCGTAGAAGCTTTCTTT.

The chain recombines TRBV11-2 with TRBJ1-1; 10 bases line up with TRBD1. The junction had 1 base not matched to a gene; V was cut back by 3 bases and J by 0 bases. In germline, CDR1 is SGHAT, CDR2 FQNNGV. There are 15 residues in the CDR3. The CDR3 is CASSLTGGMNTEAFF. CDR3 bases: TGTGCCAGCAGCTTGACAGGGGGCATGAACACTGAAGCTTTCTTT. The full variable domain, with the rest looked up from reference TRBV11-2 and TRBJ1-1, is EAGVAQSPRYKIIEKRQSVAFWCNPISGHATLYWYQQILGQGPKLLIQFQNNGVVDDSQLPKDRFSAERLKGVDSTLKIQPAKLEDSAVYLCASSLTGGMNTEAFFGQGTRLTVV.

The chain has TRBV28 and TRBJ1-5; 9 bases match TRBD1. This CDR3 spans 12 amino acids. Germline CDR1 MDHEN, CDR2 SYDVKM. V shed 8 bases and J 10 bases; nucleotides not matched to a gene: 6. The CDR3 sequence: CASGTGPLPQHF. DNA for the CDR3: TGTGCCAGCGGGACAGGGCCTCTTCCCCAGCATTTT. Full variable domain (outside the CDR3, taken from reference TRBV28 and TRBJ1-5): DVKVTQSSRYLVKRTGEKVFLECVQDMDHENMFWYRQDPGLGLRLIYFSYDVKMKEKGDIPEGYSVSREKKERFSLILESASTNQTSMYLCASGTGPLPQHFGDGTRLSIL.

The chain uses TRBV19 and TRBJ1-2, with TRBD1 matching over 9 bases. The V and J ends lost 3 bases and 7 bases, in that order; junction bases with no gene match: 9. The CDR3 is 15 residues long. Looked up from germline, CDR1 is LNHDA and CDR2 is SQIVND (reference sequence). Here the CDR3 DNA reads TGTGCCAGTAGTATTTGGTCAACAGGGGGCGGTGGCTACACCTTC. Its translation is CASSIWSTGGGGYTF.

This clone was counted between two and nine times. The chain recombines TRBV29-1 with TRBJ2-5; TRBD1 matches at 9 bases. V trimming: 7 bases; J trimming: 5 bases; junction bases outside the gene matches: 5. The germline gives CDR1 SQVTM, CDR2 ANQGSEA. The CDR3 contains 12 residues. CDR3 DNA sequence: TGCAGCGCTTGGACAGGGGAGGAGACCCAGTACTTC. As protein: CSAWTGEETQYF.

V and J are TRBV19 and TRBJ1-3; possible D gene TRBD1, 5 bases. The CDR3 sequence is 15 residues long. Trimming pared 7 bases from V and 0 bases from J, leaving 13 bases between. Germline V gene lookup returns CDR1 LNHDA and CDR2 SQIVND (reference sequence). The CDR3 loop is CASNWGGISGNTIYF. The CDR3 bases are TGTGCCAGTAACTGGGGGGGAATCTCTGGAAACACCATATATTTT.

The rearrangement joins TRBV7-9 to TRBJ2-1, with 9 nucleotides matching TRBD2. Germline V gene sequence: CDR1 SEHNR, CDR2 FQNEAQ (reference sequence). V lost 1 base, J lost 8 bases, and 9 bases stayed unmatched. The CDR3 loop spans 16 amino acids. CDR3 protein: CASSLGSGSALDEQFF. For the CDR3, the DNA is TGTGCCAGCAGCTTAGGTAGCGGGAGCGCATTGGATGAGCAGTTCTTC.

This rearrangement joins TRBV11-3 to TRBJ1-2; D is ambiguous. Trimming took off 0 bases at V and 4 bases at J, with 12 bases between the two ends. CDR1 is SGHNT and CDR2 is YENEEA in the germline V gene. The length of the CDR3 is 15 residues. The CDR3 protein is CASSLDYAEAYGYTF. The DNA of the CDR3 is TGTGCCAGCAGCTTAGATTATGCGGAGGCCTATGGCTACACCTTC. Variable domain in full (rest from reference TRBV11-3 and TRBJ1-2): EAGVVQSPRYKIIEKKQPVAFWCNPISGHNTLYWYLQNLGQGPELLIRYENEEAVDDSQLPKDRFSAERLKGVDSTLKIQPAELGDSAVYLCASSLDYAEAYGYTFGSGTRLTVV.